The 32 T cell receptor beta chains below come from one sample, sequenced in a study of CD8+CD57+ T cells in acquired aplastic anemia. Genomic DNA was employed as the template in profiling TCR beta VDJ and CDR3. TCRdb analysed the reads with MiXCR anew, one entry per CDR3 protein. Among more than 250,000 distinct CDR3 sequences listed, around 60% were seen once. Sequencing was carried out using sorted CD4+, CD8+, or CD8+CD57+ T cells (not recorded which) from PBMCs. These receptor sequences come from a human donor with severe aplastic anemia or a healthy control (not recorded which).

J is TRBJ2-5 and V is TRBV25-1, with D possibly TRBD2 on 6 matching bases. Germline CDR1 is MGHDK and CDR2 is SYGVNS. V lost 4 bases to trimming and J lost 1 base, with 13 bases between them. CDR3 size: 15 residues. CDR3 sequence (DNA): TGTGCCAGCAGTGCTGGGGACTTACCCCAAGAGACCCAGTACTTC. This codes for CASSAGDLPQETQYF.

The table lists this clonotype with a few counts. A read error may produce the germline difference seen at one junction end. V is TRBV6-4 and J is TRBJ1-3, with TRBD1 as a possible D gene (5 bases). The CDR3 covers 16 residues. The V gene's germline CDR1 is MRHNA and CDR2 SNTAGT. This CDR3 reads CASSPDNRNSGNTMYF. CDR3 nucleotide sequence: TGTGCCAGCAGCCCGGACAACCGTAACTCTGGAAACACCATGTATTTT.

This rearrangement joins TRBV5-1 to TRBJ2-7, with 8 bases that match TRBD1. The CDR3 spans 14 residues. Germline-derived CDR1 and CDR2 are SGHRS and YFSETQ. V was pared by 3 bases and J by 6 bases, with 8 bases of the junction left unmatched. CDR3 region: CASSSRQGLAEQYF. CDR3 coding DNA: TGCGCCAGCAGCTCCCGACAGGGGCTGGCCGAGCAGTACTTC.

The rearrangement uses TRBV10-3 and TRBJ1-2, with 7 nucleotides matching TRBD1. This CDR3 has 15 residues. J lost 6 bases, V lost 4 bases, and 11 bases had no gene match. Germline CDR1 reads ENHRY; CDR2 reads SYGVKD. Here the CDR3 reads CAISADRVGINGYTF. The DNA for the CDR3 is TGTGCCATCAGTGCCGACAGGGTCGGTATTAATGGCTACACCTTC.

The chain joins TRBV6-5 to TRBJ2-1; 12 bases agree with TRBD2. The V gene end was trimmed by 6 bases and the J gene end by 4 bases; junction bases not matched to a gene: 10. Germline assignment: CDR1 MNHEY and CDR2 SVGAGI. This CDR3 is built from 17 residues. In nucleotides, the CDR3 is TGTGCCAGCAGCCTGGGGACTAGCGGGCTCTCGTACAATGAGCAGTTCTTC. Translation gives CASSLGTSGLSYNEQFF.

This clonotype was seen many times. This chain joins TRBV6-5 and TRBJ1-5, with a weak D call TRBD1 (5 bases). This CDR3 contains 15 residues. The germline V and J ends were trimmed by 3 bases and 7 bases, with 16 bases remaining between them. Germline V gene lookup returns CDR1 MNHEY and CDR2 SVGAGI. Here the CDR3 DNA reads TGTGCCAGCAGTTATTCGGTCGGGGGAGGGCAGCCCCAGCATTTT. This encodes CASSYSVGGGQPQHF.

The chain uses TRBV24-1 and TRBJ1-1; TRBD1 might be the D (6 bases). The CDR3 spans 15 residues. V lost 4 bases to trimming and J lost 5 bases, with 16 bases between them. Germline CDR1 is KGHDR and CDR2 is SFDVKD. The DNA of the CDR3 is TGTGCCACCAGTGACCAAGTACAGGGAAGGACTGAAGCTTTCTTT. Amino acids: CATSDQVQGRTEAFF.

This clonotype has at least ten counts. The chain carries TRBV6-6 and TRBJ1-2; 8 bases match TRBD1. The germline CDR1 and CDR2 sequences are MNHNY and SVGAGI (reference sequence). There are 15 residues in the CDR3. V shed 2 bases, J shed 2 bases, and the junction held 4 bases outside the gene matches. CDR3 nucleotides: TGTGCCAGCAGTTACGGGGACAGGACAAACTATGGCTACACCTTC. Protein sequence: CASSYGDRTNYGYTF.

This clonotype was counted only a few times. V gene TRBV4-2 combines with J gene TRBJ2-5; possible D gene TRBD2, 6 bases. Germline V gives CDR1 LGHNA, CDR2 YNFKEQ. The CDR3 contains 16 residues. The germline V and J ends were trimmed by 5 bases and 5 bases, with 21 bases remaining between them. The CDR3 DNA is TGTGCCAGCAGCTCGCTTACCGGGACTCCGGGGGAGACCCAGTACTTC. Protein sequence: CASSSLTGTPGETQYF.

This clonotype was detected a few times. This sequence joins TRBV5-6 and TRBJ2-1; the D is unclear. CDR1 SGHDT and CDR2 YYEEEE come from the germline V gene. V was clipped by 2 bases and J by 0 bases, with 0 bases between them. The CDR3 contains 12 residues. The CDR3 bases are TGTGCCAGCAGCTTCTCCTACAATGAGCAGTTCTTC. The encoded protein is CASSFSYNEQFF. The complete variable domain, with remaining parts taken from reference TRBV5-6 and TRBJ2-1, reads DAGVTQSPTHLIKTRGQQVTLRCSPKSGHDTVSWYQQALGQGPQFIFQYYEEEERQRGNFPDRFSGHQFPNYSSELNVNALLLGDSALYLCASSFSYNEQFFGPGTRLTVL.

The V gene is TRBV5-1, the J gene TRBJ2-1; 8 bases agree with TRBD1. With 6 bases clipped from V and 7 bases from J, the junction kept 6 bases outside the gene matches. The CDR3 is 13 amino acids. Germline V gives CDR1 SGHRS, CDR2 YFSETQ. This chain's CDR3 is CASNQGAVNEQFF. CDR3 nucleotide sequence: TGCGCCAGCAACCAGGGGGCTGTGAATGAGCAGTTCTTC.

The V and J genes are TRBV20-1 and TRBJ2-5, with D perhaps TRBD1 (5 bases). Germline-derived CDR1 and CDR2 are DFQATT and SNEGSKA (reference sequence). The length of the CDR3 is 12 residues. CDR3 sequence reads: CSATRQQETQYF. The CDR3 coding sequence is TGCAGCGCGACGCGACAGCAAGAGACCCAGTACTTC.

Of note for this clonotype: Germline is not matched at one junction end, which may reflect a read error. V and J are TRBV20-1 and TRBJ2-2, with TRBD2 matching 11 bases. Germline values: CDR1 DFQATT, CDR2 SNEGSKA (reference sequence). The CDR3 runs 12 residues. The chain's CDR3 is CSAGPTSGELFF. As DNA, the CDR3 is TGCAGTGCTGGGCCGACTAGCGGGGAGCTGTTTTTC.

The J gene is TRBJ1-2, the V gene TRBV7-9, with 7 bases identical to TRBD1. The germline gives CDR1 SEHNR, CDR2 FQNEAQ (reference sequence). This CDR3 has 13 residues. Trimming removed 5 bases from V and 7 bases from J; junction bases left unmatched: 7. The CDR3 region has the DNA TGTGCCAGCAGCCGCGACAGGGTCGGTGGCTACACCTTC. Encoded protein: CASSRDRVGGYTF.

There are many counts of this clonotype. The CDR3 protein is CATSRDRGLGETQYF. The CDR3 coding sequence is TGTGCCACCAGCAGAGACAGGGGCCTCGGAGAGACCCAGTACTTC. The rearrangement joins TRBV15 to TRBJ2-5, with D possibly matching TRBD1 (6 bases). This CDR3 comprises 15 residues. V lost 0 bases, J lost 4 bases, and 12 bases lay in between. Germline V gene data show CDR1 as LNHNV and CDR2 as YYDKDF (reference sequence).

This clonotype occurred many times. The V and J genes are TRBV10-3 and TRBJ2-3; D tentatively fits TRBD1 or TRBD2 (5 bases each). CDR1 ENHRY and CDR2 SYGVKD come from the germline V gene. The CDR3 contains 15 residues. Trimming cost V 5 bases and J 0 bases, with 12 bases left between them. CDR3 sequence: CAISSGTGSTDTQYF. In nucleotides, the CDR3 is TGTGCCATCAGTTCCGGGACGGGGAGCACAGATACGCAGTATTTT.

At least ten counts were recorded for this clonotype. The chain is built from TRBV7-2 and TRBJ2-5, with TRBD1 identical over 10 bases. V lost 1 base, J lost 5 bases, and 4 bases stayed unmatched. The germline gives CDR1 SGHTA, CDR2 FQGNSA. The length of the CDR3 is 15 residues. In DNA, the CDR3 is TGTGCCAGCAGCTTAGGCGGGACAGGGGAGGAGACCCAGTACTTC. This gives the protein CASSLGGTGEETQYF.

The chain employs TRBV29-1 and TRBJ1-2; no clear D. Germline V gene lookup returns CDR1 SQVTM and CDR2 ANQGSEA. V lost 4 bases and J lost 8, with 11 bases in between. CDR3 size: 11 residues. DNA of the CDR3: TGCAGCGTTGGGACCGCCGGCGGCTACACCTTC. It yields the protein CSVGTAGGYTF.

The genes are TRBV2 and TRBJ2-2, with 7 nucleotides matching TRBD1. CDR1 and CDR2 (germline): SNHLY, FYNNEI. The CDR3 has 15 amino acids. V lost 4 bases to trimming and J lost 0 bases; unmatched junction nucleotides: 2. CDR3 coding DNA: TGTGCCAGCAGTGTCCAGGGGGCGAACACCGGGGAGCTGTTTTTT. As protein: CASSVQGANTGELFF.

The chain is built from TRBV10-3 and TRBJ1-1, with 7 positions matching TRBD1. Germline CDR1 reads ENHRY; CDR2 reads SYGVKD. V dropped 7 bases and J dropped 3; count of bases not matched to a gene: 14. The CDR3 runs 16 residues. CDR3 protein: CAITSKGTGVDTEAFF. CDR3 nucleotide sequence: TGTGCCATCACCTCAAAGGGCACAGGGGTGGACACTGAAGCTTTCTTT.

The chain joins TRBV2 to TRBJ2-1, with 9 bases lining up with TRBD2. With V trimmed by 7 bases and J by 4 bases, 11 bases remained unmatched. The CDR3 loop spans 16 amino acids. Germline V gene data show CDR1 as SNHLY and CDR2 as FYNNEI. CDR3 loop: CASTGMASGEYNEQFF. The CDR3 DNA reads TGTGCCAGCACGGGCATGGCTAGCGGGGAATACAATGAGCAGTTCTTC.

J is TRBJ2-5 and V is TRBV7-2; D not resolved. The CDR3 covers 14 residues. Between the trimmed V and J ends, which lost 3 bases and 5 bases, there was a span of 13 bases. The germline CDR1 and CDR2 sequences are SGHTA and FQGNSA. The CDR3 spells CASSLAQEVETQYF. CDR3 nucleotides: TGTGCCAGCAGCTTGGCCCAGGAAGTGGAGACCCAGTACTTC.

This clonotype was seen ten or more times. The V call is TRBV7-8, the J call TRBJ2-1, with 7 bases aligning to TRBD2. Unmatched junction bases numbered 14, after V lost 5 bases and J lost 7 bases. The CDR3 totals 16 residues. Germline CDR1 is SGHVS and CDR2 is FQNEAQ. CDR3 sequence reads: CASSVILRGAGNEQFF. The CDR3 region has the DNA TGTGCCAGCAGCGTAATCCTGAGAGGAGCGGGGAATGAGCAGTTCTTC.

J is TRBJ2-3 and V is TRBV2; 10 bases align to TRBD2. This CDR3 region has 16 residues. Unmatched junction bases numbered 4, after V lost 4 bases and J lost 0 bases. Germline CDR1 and CDR2: SNHLY and FYNNEI. CDR3 amino acids: CASSATLAGSTDTQYF. Written as DNA, the CDR3 is TGTGCCAGCAGTGCGACACTAGCGGGGAGCACAGATACGCAGTATTTT.

The chain combines TRBV9 with TRBJ2-5; 10 bases align to TRBD2. The ends lost 1 base at V and 4 bases at J; junction bases unmatched: 4. This CDR3 is 15 amino acids long. Per the germline V gene, CDR1 is SGDLS and CDR2 is YYNGEE. The CDR3 loop reads CASSVLAGEGETQYF. The DNA of the CDR3 is TGTGCCAGCAGCGTACTAGCGGGGGAAGGAGAGACCCAGTACTTC. The variable domain in full, completed from reference TRBV9 and TRBJ2-5, reads DSGVTQTPKHLITATGQRVTLRCSPRSGDLSVYWYQQSLDQGLQFLIQYYNGEERAKGNILERFSAQQFPDLHSELNLSSLELGDSALYFCASSVLAGEGETQYFGPGTRLLVL.

V and J are TRBV7-9 and TRBJ1-4; possible D gene TRBD1, 6 bases. Trimming left V 1 base short and J 4 bases short, with 13 bases between. The CDR3 is made up of 16 amino acids. The V gene's germline CDR1 is SEHNR and CDR2 FQNEAQ (reference sequence). The CDR3 loop reads CASSLVGGSGNEKLFF. The CDR3 DNA reads TGTGCCAGCAGCTTAGTAGGGGGGTCCGGTAATGAAAAACTGTTTTTT.

This clonotype was recorded at least ten times. A junction boundary mismatches the germline segment, possibly from a read error. The chain employs TRBV28 and TRBJ2-5; possibly TRBD1 or TRBD2 for D (5 bases each). The CDR3 contains 14 residues. Germline values: CDR1 MDHEN, CDR2 SYDVKM. The CDR3 is CAGRQAGTQETQYF. The CDR3 DNA reads TGTGCCGGCAGGCAAGCAGGGACCCAAGAGACCCAGTACTTC. Based on the CDR3 plus reference TRBV28 and TRBJ2-5, the full variable domain is DVKVTQSSRYLVKRTGEKVFLECVQDMDHENMFWYRQDPGLGLRLIYFSYDVKMKEKGDIPEGYSVSREKKERFSLILESASTNQTSMYLCAGRQAGTQETQYFGPGTRLLVL.

The chain carries TRBV25-1 and TRBJ1-1; a possible D gene is TRBD1 (5 bases). This CDR3 has 15 amino acids. V lost 4 bases and J 4 bases, leaving 16 bases between the germline ends. From germline, CDR1 is MGHDK and CDR2 SYGVNS. DNA of the CDR3: TGTGCCAGCAGTGCTAGAGCCAGGGCGGGCACTGAAGCTTTCTTT. It translates to CASSARARAGTEAFF.

This clonotype was picked up many times. The rearrangement links TRBV4-3 to TRBJ1-1; 7 positions agree with TRBD1. Losses at the gene ends were 0 bases for V and 7 bases for J; bases not matched to a gene: 8. In germline, CDR1 is LGHNA, CDR2 YSLEER. The CDR3 is 15 residues long. CDR3 nucleotide sequence: TGCGCCAGCAGCCAAGACCCAGGGGGACTGCTTGAAGCTTTCTTT. This translates into CASSQDPGGLLEAFF.

About this clonotype: One junction end does not reproduce the germline sequence, and a read error may be involved. The chain couples TRBV7-2 to TRBJ2-7; weak D call: TRBD1 (5 bases). Germline loops: CDR1 SGHTA, CDR2 FQGNSA. CDR3 size: 16 residues. In DNA form, the CDR3 reads TGTGCCTGCAGGGAACTCCCAGGGCCTAGCTCCTACGAGCAGTACTTC. Protein: CACRELPGPSSYEQYF.

This clonotype has more than one count but fewer than ten. The gene calls are TRBV15 and TRBJ1-5; TRBD1 matches at 7 bases. The CDR3 spans 14 residues. CDR1 is LNHNV and CDR2 is YYDKDF in the germline V gene (reference sequence). V lost 3 bases to trimming and J lost 2 bases; unmatched junction nucleotides: 1. The CDR3 sequence is CATSSDRGNQPQHF. The CDR3 DNA reads as TGTGCCACCAGCAGCGACAGGGGCAATCAGCCCCAGCATTTT.

This clonotype was picked up a small number of times. The chain uses TRBV7-8 and TRBJ2-7; 8 nucleotides align to TRBD1. The CDR3 totals 15 residues. Germline values: CDR1 SGHVS, CDR2 FQNEAQ. V was clipped by 7 bases and J by 2 bases; unmatched bases: 10. This CDR3 reads CASTFASGGPYEQYF. Here the CDR3 DNA reads TGTGCCAGCACCTTTGCGTCAGGGGGCCCCTACGAGCAGTACTTC. The full variable domain, in which reference TRBV7-8 and TRBJ2-7 provide the parts outside the CDR3, is GAGVSQSPRYKVAKRGQDVALRCDPISGHVSLFWYQQALGQGPEFLTYFQNEAQLDKSGLPSDRFFAERPEGSVSTLKIQRTQQEDSAVYLCASTFASGGPYEQYFGPGTRLTVT.